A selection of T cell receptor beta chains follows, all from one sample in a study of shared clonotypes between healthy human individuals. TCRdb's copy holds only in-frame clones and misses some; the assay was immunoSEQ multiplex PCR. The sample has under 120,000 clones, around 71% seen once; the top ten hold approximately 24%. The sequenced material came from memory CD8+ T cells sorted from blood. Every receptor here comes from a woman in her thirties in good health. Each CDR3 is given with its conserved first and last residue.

CDR3aa: CSVRPLSRLAPNVNEQFF; j_gene: TRBJ2-1; v_gene: TRBV29-1
CDR3aa: CATSRSTGTPGADTQYF; j_gene: TRBJ2-3; v_gene: TRBV15
CDR3aa: CASSEGGLYEQYF; j_gene: TRBJ2-7; v_gene: TRBV10-1
CDR3aa: CASSSGQNIQETQYF; j_gene: TRBJ2-5; v_gene: TRBV27
CDR3aa: CASSFPSTGTHGETQYF; j_gene: TRBJ2-5; v_gene: TRBV28
CDR3aa: CSVDSLDRGAYTEAFF; j_gene: TRBJ1-1; v_gene: TRBV29-1
CDR3aa: CASSSPRGSRESEQYF; j_gene: TRBJ2-7; v_gene: TRBV9
CDR3aa: CASSVVRFEQYF; j_gene: TRBJ2-7; v_gene: TRBV5-8
CDR3aa: CASSYFTGTGDTIYF; j_gene: TRBJ1-3; v_gene: TRBV6-6
CDR3aa: CASSAGGKNSYEQYF; j_gene: TRBJ2-7; v_gene: TRBV10-1
CDR3aa: CASSSRQGIDTQYF; j_gene: TRBJ2-3; v_gene: TRBV19
CDR3aa: CASSPRYNGDNEQFF; j_gene: TRBJ2-1; v_gene: TRBV7-2
CDR3aa: CASSLSASGRYEQYF; j_gene: TRBJ2-7; v_gene: TRBV27
CDR3aa: CASSELGGANGYTF; j_gene: TRBJ1-2; v_gene: TRBV2
CDR3aa: CASGLLLGGAANEQFF; j_gene: TRBJ2-1; v_gene: TRBV12-5
CDR3aa: CASSNREGMTGELFF; j_gene: TRBJ2-2; v_gene: TRBV19
CDR3aa: CASSTNLNTEAFF; j_gene: TRBJ1-1; v_gene: TRBV5-6
CDR3aa: CASSVTRGEDIGHEQYF; j_gene: TRBJ2-7; v_gene: TRBV25-1
CDR3aa: CASSLETGYEQYF; j_gene: NA; v_gene: TRBV11-2
CDR3aa: CASSFGSQSGYTF; j_gene: TRBJ1-2; v_gene: TRBV27
CDR3aa: CSGGGGRNYEQYF; j_gene: TRBJ2-7; v_gene: TRBV29-1
CDR3aa: CASRINVRVNEKLFF; j_gene: TRBJ1-4; v_gene: TRBV28
CDR3aa: CASLASAYSYEQYF; j_gene: TRBJ2-7; v_gene: TRBV2
CDR3aa: CASSFFAGANTGELFF; j_gene: TRBJ2-2; v_gene: TRBV12-1
CDR3aa: CASSLLDCTNCGNTIYF; j_gene: TRBJ1-3; v_gene: TRBV7-6
CDR3aa: CASSSTTVLGNNEQFF; j_gene: TRBJ2-1; v_gene: TRBV5-5
CDR3aa: CASSQDRFVEQYF; j_gene: TRBJ2-7; v_gene: TRBV4-1
CDR3aa: CASSRRGPWASSNQPQHF; j_gene: TRBJ1-5; v_gene: TRBV28
CDR3aa: CASSPGQENTEAFF; j_gene: TRBJ1-1; v_gene: TRBV7-6
CDR3aa: CASSFGTGAYEQYF; j_gene: TRBJ2-7; v_gene: TRBV27
CDR3aa: CATSRARQAEAFF; j_gene: TRBJ1-1; v_gene: TRBV15
CDR3aa: CASSFIAAYEQYF; j_gene: TRBJ2-7; v_gene: TRBV11-2
CDR3aa: CASSFNNNEQFF; j_gene: TRBJ2-1; v_gene: TRBV5-1
CDR3aa: CASRETAGGTSGANVLTF; j_gene: TRBJ2-6; v_gene: TRBV2
CDR3aa: CASTENAGTGYEQYF; j_gene: TRBJ2-7; v_gene: TRBV27
CDR3aa: CASNLAGPYNEQFF; j_gene: TRBJ2-1; v_gene: TRBV5-1
CDR3aa: CASSYPRGLLGYTF; j_gene: TRBJ1-2; v_gene: TRBV28
CDR3aa: CASKGDGPYEQYF; j_gene: TRBJ2-7; v_gene: TRBV14
CDR3aa: CASSPTGTSGYEQYF; j_gene: TRBJ2-7; v_gene: TRBV13
CDR3aa: CASSSSVGTEAFF; j_gene: TRBJ1-1; v_gene: TRBV27
CDR3aa: CASSPHAGSGANVLTF; j_gene: TRBJ2-6; v_gene: TRBV4-1
CDR3aa: CASSFVWLAGETGEQYF; j_gene: TRBJ2-7; v_gene: TRBV28
CDR3aa: CASGGLYNEQFF; j_gene: TRBJ2-1; v_gene: TRBV6-6
CDR3aa: CASSGDWLGEQYF; j_gene: TRBJ2-7; v_gene: TRBV9
CDR3aa: CASSYLSSYNEQFF; j_gene: TRBJ2-1; v_gene: TRBV28
CDR3aa: CASSEWWDSTSTDTQYF; j_gene: TRBJ2-3; v_gene: TRBV2
CDR3aa: CASSLAIQGSSYEQYF; j_gene: TRBJ2-7; v_gene: TRBV7-2
CDR3aa: CASSLARTEVYEQYF; j_gene: TRBJ2-7; v_gene: TRBV7-2
CDR3aa: CASSQEASGAQYF; j_gene: TRBJ2-5; v_gene: TRBV14
CDR3aa: CASSMGASNQPQHF; j_gene: TRBJ1-5; v_gene: TRBV19
CDR3aa: CASSDHGTPNQPQHF; j_gene: TRBJ1-5; v_gene: TRBV19
CDR3aa: CASMEQNRVGEQYF; j_gene: TRBJ2-7; v_gene: TRBV28
CDR3aa: CASSEEQGSGYTF; j_gene: TRBJ1-2; v_gene: TRBV2